The clone carrying this T cell receptor (beta chain) appeared a single time. Measured with immunoSEQ multiplex PCR; TCRdb has only the in-frame clones, and not every one. The sample comprises nearly 55,000 clones, around 85% of which are singletons, and roughly 16% rests with the top ten. The CDR3 has 16 amino acids. The germline V and J ends were trimmed by 0 bases and 2 bases, with 14 bases remaining between them. Germline CDR1 is SGHNT and CDR2 is YYREEE (reference sequence). The source of the sample is a study of PD-1 blockade in classical Hodgkin lymphoma. Each and every patient relapsed after autologous stem cell transplantation, and patients got differing brentuximab vedotin exposure.

The sequence was obtained from a human donor with classical Hodgkin lymphoma. Sequenced material: peripheral blood mononuclear cells (PBMCs), taken at baseline. The rearrangement uses TRBV5-4 and TRBJ2-5, with TRBD1 as a possible D gene (5 bases). CDR3 DNA sequence: TGTGCCAGCAGCTTGGGGTGGGCAGGGTTTCAAGAGACCCAGTACTTC. It translates to CASSLGWAGFQETQYF.